A single T cell receptor beta chain is shown here with its context. Its antigen is not identified. These data originate in a study of cytomegalovirus exposure and HLA in healthy donors. Findings and limits, study-wide: Among TCR beta chains, those listed as cytomegalovirus-associated numbered over 150. An analysis that was carried out later associated 16,000 or so TCR beta sequences with HLA alleles at 0.05 false discovery rate. Both high specificity and high sensitivity reportedly marked the classifier's diagnosis of cytomegalovirus status. Being indistinguishable, some V segments were excluded, TRBV6-2 and TRBV6-3 among them.

The CDR3 runs 14 residues. Trimming pared 0 bases from V and 5 bases from J, leaving 10 bases between. The germline V gene encodes CDR1 SGDLS and CDR2 YYNGEE. PCR employed 60 Vbeta and 13 Jbeta primers. The repertoire was sequenced with immunoSEQ multiplex PCR; TCRdb's copy has only in-frame clones and lacks some. The sample carries about 78,000 clones, roughly 84% recorded once. This receptor was taken from a woman aged 50 to 60 in good health and CMV-seronegative. V usage is TRBV9 and J usage is TRBJ2-3; no definite D call. Sequencing used PBMCs. CDR3 loop: CASSVETGLDTQYF. In nucleotides, the CDR3 is TGTGCCAGCAGCGTAGAAACTGGTTTAGATACGCAGTATTTT.